This T cell receptor (beta chain) was captured by sequencing in a study of cytomegalovirus exposure and HLA in healthy donors (dated by TCRdb to 2017 to 2019). As for the study more broadly: According to an earlier analysis of 587 of the donors, about 170 million T cells yielded 117 million unique TCR beta sequences and around 300 Gb of sequence data. HLA typing covered class I and class II loci at four-digit resolution. Roughly 5 DR-DQ haplotypes were handled as single units for association and clustering because linkage in the cohort was strong. The number of donors typed differed by locus, with 629-630 for A, B, C, DRB1 and DQB1, 522 for DQA1, approximately 580 for DPA1, and 400 to 490 for DPB1. On average, 235,054 unique TCR beta nucleotide sequences were sequenced per donor among 398 genotyped donors of the cohort, with approximately 18% of those sequences being non-productive. All discovery cohort repertoires had been generated using a single sequencing platform. High-throughput TCR immunosequencing, statistical association of individual TCRs with disease status, and machine learning were combined to predict cytomegalovirus infection status. A later analysis re-analyzed previously published TCR beta repertoires from 650 to 800 donors and added high-resolution HLA genotyping to study TCR occurrence patterns. The study aimed to test whether signatures of past pathogen exposure could be identified by cataloging public T cell receptors. A later genetic analysis used genome-wide SNP genotypes for about 65% of the roughly 700 donors, treating that subset as a discovery cohort. Approximately 300 gigabases of sequencing data and around 90 million unique TCR sequences made up an early release that covered several hundred HLA-typed donors. The study profiled the T cell repertoires of under 700 subjects by immunosequencing and related them to cytomegalovirus serostatus. In addition to the first cohort of hundreds of subjects, a separate validation cohort of 120 different subjects was used. In an earlier analysis of over 550 of the donors, high-throughput TCR beta sequencing was used to judge whether each TCR beta V gene segment behaved as functional or pseudogenic. Donor age, sex, ethnicity and CMV serostatus were compiled alongside the repertoire data. Among the roughly 400 genotyped donors, 81% belonged to the genetic ancestry cluster associated with self-reported Caucasian donors. Rather than using new phenotypic data, the later analysis identified candidate immune exposures from TCR beta sequences and from how often those sequences occurred across donors. On the study overall, not on this receptor specifically: A later analysis found that HLA-associated TCR beta chains were more clonally expanded and had lower generation probabilities than equally common non-associated chains. Because HLA typing was unavailable for some donors at each locus, only the typed subset was used in association tests. Across donors, most TCR sequences were observed very rarely, whereas some public TCRs were present in many individuals. The study gave a list of around 170 TCR beta chains associated with cytomegalovirus. Seventeen rarely observed V segments, including chromosome 9 orphons, were excluded from the earlier analysis of almost 600 of the donors because counts were too low. A later analysis found that TCR association rates varied across HLA loci, with DRB1 alleles showing the most associated TCRs and HLA-C alleles the fewest. According to a later genetic analysis, donors in an Asian-associated ancestry cluster had fewer N-insertions in productive TCRs than the approximately 650-donor mean. In an earlier analysis of under 600 of the donors, most TCR beta V segments were observed in productive rearrangements about 90% or about 30% of the time, broadly matching IMGT annotations. Linkage disequilibrium might explain the correlated functional status among segregating V segments, but an unknown experimental factor could not be excluded. At a false discovery rate of 0.05, a later analysis linked some 17,000 TCR beta sequences to specific HLA alleles. A few of the identified cytomegalovirus-associated TCR beta chains were confirmed in vitro to be specific for cytomegalovirus antigens. When HLA alleles, especially DR and DQ, strongly co-occurred, attributing TCR associations to individual alleles was difficult. A group of highly shared sequence variants was considered likely to be a technical artifact of the sequencing pipeline. The only immune exposure information available for the cohort was CMV serostatus. A later genetic analysis associated a missense DCLRE1C variant with V-gene and J-gene trimming of TCR beta chains, and an independent cohort replicated the association. Because the 87-base-pair reads could not distinguish some IMGT-functional V segments, including TRBV6-2 and TRBV6-3, those segments were excluded. The classifier was reported to diagnose cytomegalovirus status with high specificity and sensitivity in both the original and validation cohorts. Most CMV-associated TCR beta chains appeared to be HLA-restricted in a later analysis, and the HLA associations seemed to be driven largely by CMV exposure. The presence/absence analyses assumed that sequencing depth was roughly uniform across donors, and that assumption may not be true. This cohort had only TCR beta chains sequenced, and the lack of alpha or paired-chain data limited which features could be detected. According to a later analysis, parvovirus B19, influenza, CMV and Epstein-Barr virus appeared linked to several top co-occurrence clusters. It was suggested by the authors that the approach could potentially be generalized to other disease states and immunological phenotypes. A further reported finding was that TCR beta sequences accurately predicted the HLA-A and HLA-B alleles for most subjects in the first cohort.

In total, roughly 670 healthy bone marrow donors made up the cohort. All cohort members were sampled while nominally healthy, although unrecorded immune exposures were likely present. The donor tested CMV seronegative and was one of the 352 seronegative cohort members. A peripheral blood sample was collected from each donor, and TCR beta sequencing was performed on peripheral blood mononuclear cells. Genomic DNA extraction from the blood cell samples was performed with the Qiagen DNeasy Blood Extraction Kit. This clone came up a few times. Its cognate antigen has yet to be identified. Base qualities are not recorded, but no much larger clone differs from it by a single base. Compared with germline, V lacks 7 bases and J lacks 6 bases; bases without a gene match: 16. CDR1 and CDR2 were assigned from the germline V gene as MDHEN and SYDVKM. The cysteine opens and the phenylalanine closes a CDR3 of 16 amino acids. Kept here is only the CDR3 DNA, which spans 48 bases and is read in frame from base 1.

Receptors were amplified or captured by the immunoSEQ multiplex PCR assay. A mixture of 60 forward primers for TCR Vbeta segments and 13 reverse primers for TCR Jbeta segments was used in the multiplex PCR. Amplification of the CDR3 region of rearranged TCR beta genes was performed with a multiplex PCR assay on genomic DNA. On the Illumina HiSeq System, the amplified TCR beta libraries were sequenced as 87-base-pair reads. The original pipeline was this. In a later analysis, about 80 million unique TCR beta chains were counted across the approximately 620 repertoires, and about 10 million of these chains were shared by at least two donors. A nearest-neighbor algorithm error-corrected the raw reads and collapsed the reads into unique sequences, merging closely related sequences to remove PCR and sequencing errors. V, D and J gene segments were assigned by aligning CDR3 sequences to IMGT reference sequences. For a sequence to be retained, at least a six-nucleotide match to both a V gene segment and a J gene segment was required. A rearrangement was called productive if the CDR3 had no stop codons and remained in frame with V and J, and every other rearrangement was called non-productive. CDR3 was defined by IMGT convention, running from the second conserved V-encoded cysteine to the conserved J-encoded phenylalanine. In an earlier analysis of around 570 of the donors, sequences lacking an unambiguous match to a single V gene segment were excluded. In an earlier analysis of about 590 of the donors, a V segment was called functional when productive rearrangements were above 56.7%, and segregating when the standard deviation between donors exceeded 5%. To diagnose cytomegalovirus status from the catalog of TCR beta chain sequences, a statistical classification framework was built. V and J gene assignment, in a later analysis, came from comparing TCR nucleotide sequences with IMGT/GENE-DB human TR gene sequences. In a later analysis, CDR3 sequences and most-parsimonious VDJ recombination scenarios were assigned using the TCRdist pipeline. In a later analysis, each TCR beta chain was defined by its CDR3 amino acid sequence together with its V-gene family, and reads lacking a unique V-gene family were excluded. In a later analysis, a few hundred highly shared, low-generation-probability nucleotide sequences were removed to address suspected cross-contamination and a sequencing artifact. In a later analysis, a clonal expansion index for each public chain was calculated from normalized within-repertoire ranks of inferred template counts. A later analysis computed generation probabilities with a VDJ recombination model fitted to out-of-frame rearrangements, and checked the results against IGoR. In a later analysis, TCR-TCR, TCR-HLA and TCR-CMV co-occurrence was scored with hypergeometric tests, and a repertoire-size bias correction was applied to TCR pairs. A later analysis estimated false discovery rates by permuting HLA or CMV assignments 20 times. In a later analysis, co-occurring TCRs were grouped using DBSCAN, with TCRdist sequence similarity added in when clustering inside HLA-allele-positive subsets. For co-occurrence clustering, repertoires with fewer than 30,000 or more than 120,000 public chains were excluded, along with a handful of repertoires with anomalous nucleotide sharing. Not all clones reach the TCRdb copy of this immuneACCESS table, which keeps in-frame sequences only. Checked studies attribute under half of the gap to unresolved V genes and leave the rest unexplained. V and J calls and clone size come straight from that table; D and trimming were deduced from the DNA. Here the sample has fewer than 250,000 clones; about 83% occur a single time. The ten largest clones capture roughly 15% of the sample.

The sequenced sample consisted of PBMCs. The clonotype comes from a man in his forties or fifties in good health and CMV-seronegative. Rearrangement joined TRBV28 to TRBJ2-3; a stretch of 7 junction bases matches TRBD2. The CDR3 reads CASMVRGGSILDTQYF. The nucleotide sequence reads TGTGCCAGCATGGTACGTGGCGGGAGCATTTTGGATACGCAGTATTTT. The CDR3 plus the reference TRBV28 and TRBJ2-3 genes for the other parts give the full variable domain: DVKVTQSSRYLVKRTGEKVFLECVQDMDHENMFWYRQDPGLGLRLIYFSYDVKMKEKGDIPEGYSVSREKKERFSLILESASTNQTSMYLCASMVRGGSILDTQYFGPGTRLTVL.